This T cell receptor beta chain was sequenced in a study of T-cell memory formation after mild COVID-19. Study-wide results and limits: The study detected some responding clones in pre-infection memory, suggesting cross-reactive memory joined. Shrinking CD4+ clones resided mostly in CM and EM, and CD8+ ones in EMRA.

Germline V gene lookup returns CDR1 SEHNR and CDR2 FQNEAQ (reference sequence). This CDR3 contains 15 residues. Trimming left V 4 bases short and J 4 bases short, with 16 bases between. A remark on this clonotype: Its matching antigen is unknown.

TCRdb analysed the 5' RACE reads with MiXCR anew, one entry per CDR3 protein. The data show about 140,000 distinct CDR3 sequences, roughly 15% seen once. This TCR came from an adult woman who had mild COVID-19 (a few samples of this study predate the infection). Cell type and time point are not known. Specimen: PBMCs or a T cell subset sorted from them (not recorded which). The chain combines TRBV7-9 with TRBJ2-5; possibly TRBD2 for D (7 bases). CDR3 amino acids: CASSWEGRGPETQYF. CDR3 coding DNA: TGTGCCAGCAGCTGGGAGGGGCGGGGGCCAGAGACCCAGTACTTC.